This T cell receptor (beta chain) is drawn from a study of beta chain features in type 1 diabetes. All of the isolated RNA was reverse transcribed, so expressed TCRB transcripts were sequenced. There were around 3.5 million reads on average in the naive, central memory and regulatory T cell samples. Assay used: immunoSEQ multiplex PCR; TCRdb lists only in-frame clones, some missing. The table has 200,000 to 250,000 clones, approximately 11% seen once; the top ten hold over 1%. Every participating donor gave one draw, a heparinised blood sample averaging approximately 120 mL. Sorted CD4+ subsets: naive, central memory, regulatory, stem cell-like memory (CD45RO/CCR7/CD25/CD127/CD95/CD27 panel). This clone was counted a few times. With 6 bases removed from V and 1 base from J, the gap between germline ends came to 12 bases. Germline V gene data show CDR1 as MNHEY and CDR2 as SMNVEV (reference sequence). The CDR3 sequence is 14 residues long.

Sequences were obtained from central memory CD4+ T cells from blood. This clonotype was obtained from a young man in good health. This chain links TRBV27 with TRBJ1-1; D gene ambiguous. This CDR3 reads CASRLQYSNTEAFF. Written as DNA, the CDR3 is TGTGCCAGCAGACTTCAGTATTCGAACACTGAAGCTTTCTTT.